The rows below give T cell receptor beta chains drawn from one sample of a study of blood T cell repertoires in COVID-19. Sequenced by immunoSEQ multiplex PCR; TCRdb stores in-frame clones only, minus some. The data show 50,000 or so clones, about 83% seen once. Sample: peripheral blood. The receptors derive from a woman in her sixties with acute or convalescent COVID-19. The CDR3 runs from the conserved cysteine through the conserved F or W. The D gene is left open where the match is weak. Clone size, where shown, is once, few, many, or a class for clones that have expanded.

V gene	clone size	D gene	J gene	CDR3 DNA	CDR3 protein
TRBV7-7	NA	TRBD1	TRBJ2-7	TGTGCTAGCAGCCGGGACAGGGGGAGTCGCGAGCAGTACTTC	CASSRDRGSREQYF
TRBV7-9	NA	TRBD1	TRBJ1-1	TGTGCCAGCAGCCGGACAGGGTTGTTGAACACTGAAGCTTTCTTT	CASSRTGLLNTEAFF
TRBV20-1	NA	TRBD1	TRBJ1-2	TGCAGTGCTAGTCCCCAGGGCTCTCCGGGACAGTTTAACTATGGCTACACCTTC	CSASPQGSPGQFNYGYTF
TRBV19	NA	NA	TRBJ2-1	TGTGCCAGTAGTACGCAGGGGACCTACAATGAGCAGTTCTTC	CASSTQGTYNEQFF
TRBV28	NA	TRBD1	TRBJ1-2	TGTGCCAGCAGCGCCGACAGGGCTCATGGCTACACCTTC	CASSADRAHGYTF
TRBV9	NA	NA	TRBJ1-1	TGTGCCAGCAGCGTAGCCGGGAGGGGCACTGAAGCTTTCTTT	CASSVAGRGTEAFF
TRBV10-3	NA	TRBD1	TRBJ1-1	TGTGCCATCAGTGAGCCGGGACAGACGAACACTGAAGCTTTCTTT	CAISEPGQTNTEAFF
TRBV5-5	NA	TRBD1	TRBJ1-6	TGTGCCAGCAGCTTGGCCGGGACAGGGGTTCACTCACCCCTCCACTTT	CASSLAGTGVHSPLHF
TRBV6-1	NA	NA	TRBJ1-5	TGTGCCAGCAGTGAAGGGGCTCGATCCAATCAGCCCCAGCATTTT	CASSEGARSNQPQHF
TRBV5-1	NA	TRBD1	TRBJ2-1	TGCGCCAGCAGCTGGATGACAGGGGACAATGAGCAGTTCTTC	CASSWMTGDNEQFF
TRBV11-2	NA	NA	TRBJ1-2	TGTGCCAGCAGCTTAGGACAGCTTAACTATGGCTACACCTTC	CASSLGQLNYGYTF
TRBV6-5	NA	NA	TRBJ2-4	TGTGCCAGCGGCAGGGGCAGGGGTGCCAAAAACATTCAGTACTTC	CASGRGRGAKNIQYF
TRBV5-8	NA	NA	TRBJ2-7	TGTGCCAGCAGCTTGACAGGGCCCTACGAGCAGTACTTC	CASSLTGPYEQYF
TRBV7-3	NA	NA	TRBJ1-2	TGTGCCAGCAGCTTGGGGGGAATGGATGGCTACACCTTC	CASSLGGMDGYTF
TRBV19	NA	TRBD2	TRBJ2-1	TGTGCATGCCGGGGTGGCGGGGGAGTTGGAAATGAGCAGTTCTTC	CACRGGGGVGNEQFF
TRBV5-1	NA	TRBD1	TRBJ1-1	TGCGCCAGCAGGAGACAGGGGCACGACACTGAAGCTTTCTTT	CASRRQGHDTEAFF
TRBV12-3/TRBV12-4	NA	NA	TRBJ1-1	TGTGCCAGCAGTTTAAGTGACAGGGAAGCTTTCTTT	CASSLSDREAFF
TRBV27	NA	NA	TRBJ2-3	TGTGCCAGCAGTTCACTCCGCGGACAGACGTTAGCCCACACAGATACGCAGTATTTT	CASSSLRGQTLAHTDTQYF
TRBV25-1	NA	NA	TRBJ1-1	TGTGCCAGCAGACTAGGGAACACTGAAGCTTTCTTT	CASRLGNTEAFF
TRBV6-1	once	NA	TRBJ1-6	TGTGCCAGCAGTGAATTGCGGGTCAATTCACCCCTCCACTTT	CASSELRVNSPLHF
TRBV10-3	NA	TRBD1	TRBJ1-1	TGTGCCATCAGAGGAACCGGGACAGGGGATGAAGCTTTCTTT	CAIRGTGTGDEAFF
TRBV3-1/TRBV3-2	few	TRBD2	TRBJ2-7	TGTGCCAGCAGCCTACTAGCGGGAGGCCTCTACGAGCAGTACTTC	CASSLLAGGLYEQYF
TRBV30	NA	TRBD1	TRBJ2-3	TGTGCCTGGAGTGTAGTTAGGGGGCGCGCAGATACGCAGTATTTT	CAWSVVRGRADTQYF
TRBV6-5	NA	NA	TRBJ1-1	TGTGCCAGCAGTTACGACAAATTTGGTACTGAAGCTTTCTTT	CASSYDKFGTEAFF
TRBV2	NA	TRBD1	TRBJ2-5	TGTGCCAGCATGGACAGGGGGCGGGAGACCCAGTACTTC	CASMDRGRETQYF
TRBV4-1	NA	TRBD1	TRBJ1-2	TGCGCCAGCAGCCAAGAGAGGGGCAGGGGGGAGGCCTATGGCTACACCTTC	CASSQERGRGEAYGYTF
TRBV14	NA	NA	TRBJ2-3	TGTGCCAGCAGCTCACAGGGTTCCAATACGCAGTATTTT	CASSSQGSNTQYF
TRBV19	NA	TRBD1	TRBJ1-2	TGTGCCAGTAGGGTGCAGGGGGCGAACTATGGCTACACCTTC	CASRVQGANYGYTF
TRBV7-9	few	NA	TRBJ1-1	TGTGCCAGCAGGGATACAGGGTTCACTGAAGCTTTCTTT	CASRDTGFTEAFF
TRBV12-3/TRBV12-4	NA	NA	TRBJ1-1	TGTGCCAGCAGTTTATATAGACAAGAGATTAATTTT	CASSLYRQEINF
TRBV18	NA	NA	TRBJ1-6	TGTGCCAGCTCAGCAACTGATGCCAGGAATTCACCCCTCCACTTT	CASSATDARNSPLHF
TRBV4-1	few	NA	TRBJ2-5	TGCGCCAGCAGCCGACTACAAGCCGAGACCCAGTACTTC	CASSRLQAETQYF
TRBV5-1	NA	TRBD1	TRBJ2-5	TGCGCCAGCAGCGTGAGGGGACAGCCACCCGAGACCCAGTACTTC	CASSVRGQPPETQYF
TRBV2	few	NA	TRBJ1-4	TGTGCCAGCAGTGAAGGAGGGGGTGGTAATGAAAAACTGTTTTTT	CASSEGGGGNEKLFF
TRBV2	NA	TRBD2	TRBJ2-5	TGTGCCAGCAGTGGACTAGCGGGGTACCAAGAGACCCAGTACTTC	CASSGLAGYQETQYF
TRBV5-6	NA	NA	TRBJ1-3	TGTGCCAGCAGCTTGGTGGGGGGAAACTCTGGAAACACCATATATTTT	CASSLVGGNSGNTIYF
TRBV6-5	NA	NA	TRBJ1-3	TGTGCCAGCAGGACGGGGGGGCTAGCTGGAAACACCATATATTTT	CASRTGGLAGNTIYF
TRBV5-1	few	TRBD2	TRBJ2-1	TGCGCCAGCAGCCCGACTAGCGGGCCATACAATGAGCAGTTCTTC	CASSPTSGPYNEQFF
TRBV2	NA	NA	TRBJ2-1	TGTGCCAGCAGACGGGTCGGATCCGCTGGCGATGAGCAGTTCTTC	CASRRVGSAGDEQFF
TRBV28	NA	TRBD1	TRBJ1-5	TGTGCCAGCAGTGCAACAACCGGGACCAGGGGGGAAGGGCCCCAGCATTTT	CASSATTGTRGEGPQHF
TRBV28	NA	TRBD1	TRBJ1-5	TGTGCCAGCAGAGGTGAGGACAGGGACAATCAGCCCCAGCATTTT	CASRGEDRDNQPQHF
TRBV6-6	NA	TRBD1	TRBJ1-1	TGTGCCAGCAGCTACCACCGGGACAGGGGGCCCGAGAAAGCTTTCTTT	CASSYHRDRGPEKAFF
TRBV3-1/TRBV3-2	NA	NA	TRBJ1-2	TGTGCCAGCAGCCAAGAGGGCAGGGGATTAGGCTACACCTTC	CASSQEGRGLGYTF
TRBV5-1	once	TRBD2	TRBJ2-1	TGCGCCAGCAACACTCAGGTAGTTAGCGGGAGTGATGAGCAGTTCTTC	CASNTQVVSGSDEQFF
TRBV28	few	TRBD1	TRBJ1-6	TGTGCCAGCAGTTTAGGGACAGAGGAAACCCTCCACTTT	CASSLGTEETLHF
TRBV4-1	NA	NA	TRBJ1-1	TGCGCCAGCAGCCCCCGGGGGGACACTGAAGCTTTCTTT	CASSPRGDTEAFF
TRBV4-1	NA	TRBD1	TRBJ2-7	TGCGCCAGCAGCCAAGAGACAGGGCGCGAGCAGTACTTC	CASSQETGREQYF
TRBV4-2	once	NA	TRBJ2-1	TGTGCCAGCAGCCAAGACTGGAGCTCCTACAATGAGCAGTTCTTC	CASSQDWSSYNEQFF
TRBV2	NA	NA	TRBJ1-3	TGTGCCAGCAGAGAGAGAGGAAACACCATATATTTT	CASRERGNTIYF